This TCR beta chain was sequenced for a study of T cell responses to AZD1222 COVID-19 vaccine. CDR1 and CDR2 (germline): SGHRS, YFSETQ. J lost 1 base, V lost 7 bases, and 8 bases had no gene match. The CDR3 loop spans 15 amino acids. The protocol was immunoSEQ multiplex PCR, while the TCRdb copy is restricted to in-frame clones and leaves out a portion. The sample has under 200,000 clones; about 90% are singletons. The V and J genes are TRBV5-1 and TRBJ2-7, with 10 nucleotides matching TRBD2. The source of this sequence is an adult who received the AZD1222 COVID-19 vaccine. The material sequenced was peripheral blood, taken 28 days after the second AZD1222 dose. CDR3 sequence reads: CASGPLAGASYEQYF. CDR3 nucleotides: TGCGCCAGCGGGCCTCTAGCGGGGGCTTCCTACGAGCAGTACTTC.